The 17 T cell receptor beta chains below all came from one sample that was sequenced in a study of T cell changes during pregnancy in multiple sclerosis. Data came from immunoSEQ multiplex PCR; TCRdb stores just in-frame clones and leaves some out. The profile shows about 50,000 clones, 80% to 95% of them singletons. Material: CD4+ T cells from peripheral blood mononuclear cells, obtained in the second trimester of pregnancy. The receptors derive from a female donor with multiple sclerosis, enrolled in a pregnancy study.

The chain employs TRBV2 and TRBJ1-2; D gene unclear. The CDR3 has 14 amino acids. V dropped 4 bases and J dropped 8 bases, with 17 bases sitting between them. The germline gives CDR1 SNHLY, CDR2 FYNNEI. CDR3 residues: CASSAEPRFRGYTF. The CDR3 DNA reads TGTGCCAGCAGTGCCGAACCGCGGTTCAGAGGCTACACCTTC.

J is TRBJ1-1 and V is TRBV5-1; a possible D gene is TRBD1 (6 bases). The CDR3 is 14 residues long. Germline V CDR1 and CDR2: SGHRS, YFSETQ. V was clipped by 0 bases and J by 8 bases, with 14 bases between them. The DNA of the CDR3 is TGCGCCAGCAGCTTGGGACAGGATCTTAGAGAAGCTTTCTTT. Encoded protein: CASSLGQDLREAFF. Supplemented by reference TRBV5-1 and TRBJ1-1, the full variable domain reads KAGVTQTPRYLIKTRGQQVTLSCSPISGHRSVSWYQQTPGQGLQFLFEYFSETQRNKGNFPGRFSGRQFSNSRSEMNVSTLELGDSALYLCASSLGQDLREAFFGQGTRLTVV.

J is TRBJ2-2 and V is TRBV11-2; D uncertain. Deletions cut 1 base from V and 1 base from J, with 4 bases between. CDR1 SGHAT and CDR2 FQNNGV come from the germline V gene. This CDR3 has 14 amino acids. The CDR3 bases are TGTGCCAGCAGCTTAGCAGGGAACACCGGGGAGCTGTTTTTT. This gives the protein CASSLAGNTGELFF. The variable domain in full, with the rest retrieved from reference TRBV11-2 and TRBJ2-2, is EAGVAQSPRYKIIEKRQSVAFWCNPISGHATLYWYQQILGQGPKLLIQFQNNGVVDDSQLPKDRFSAERLKGVDSTLKIQPAKLEDSAVYLCASSLAGNTGELFFGEGSRLTVL.

The gene calls are TRBV25-1 and TRBJ1-1; TRBD1 matches 9 bases. Trimming removed 0 bases from V and 4 bases from J; junction bases left unmatched: 3. Looked up from germline, CDR1 is MGHDK and CDR2 is SYGVNS. The CDR3 is 15 amino acids. The CDR3 bases are TGTGCCAGCAGTGAATACGCGACAGGGGGCACTGAAGCTTTCTTT. Residues: CASSEYATGGTEAFF.

V usage is TRBV10-3 and J usage is TRBJ1-5; possibly TRBD1 for D (5 bases). Trimming left V 0 bases short and J 7 bases short, with 16 bases between. The germline CDR1 and CDR2 sequences are ENHRY and SYGVKD. The CDR3 contains 16 residues. The CDR3 region has the DNA TGTGCCATCAGTGAGTCGGATTTAGCAGGGTACCAGCCCCAGCATTTT. Protein product: CAISESDLAGYQPQHF.

This clone has just one count. The chain recombines TRBV27 with TRBJ2-7; 8 bases line up with TRBD1. The CDR3 is 13 amino acids. Losses at the gene ends were 8 bases for V and 3 bases for J; bases not matched to a gene: 6. CDR1 and CDR2 from the germline V gene are MNHEY and SMNVEV (reference sequence). In nucleotides, the CDR3 is TGTGCCAGCTCGGACAGGGTTCACTACGAGCAGTACTTC. The encoded protein is CASSDRVHYEQYF.

J is TRBJ2-7 and V is TRBV9; 10 bases match TRBD2. J gave up 7 bases and V 1 base, and 5 bases lay outside the gene matches. CDR1 and CDR2 from the germline V gene are SGDLS and YYNGEE. This CDR3 contains 14 residues. The CDR3 loop reads CASSVLAGVGEQYF. In DNA, the CDR3 is TGTGCCAGCAGCGTACTAGCGGGAGTAGGGGAGCAGTACTTC. Together with reference TRBV9 and TRBJ2-7, the CDR3 gives the full variable domain: DSGVTQTPKHLITATGQRVTLRCSPRSGDLSVYWYQQSLDQGLQFLIQYYNGEERAKGNILERFSAQQFPDLHSELNLSSLELGDSALYFCASSVLAGVGEQYFGPGTRLTVT.

The J gene is TRBJ1-2, the V gene TRBV7-9; 7 bases match TRBD1. This CDR3 is built from 13 residues. Germline loops: CDR1 SEHNR, CDR2 FQNEAQ (reference sequence). V was pared by 5 bases and J by 4 bases, with 4 bases of the junction left unmatched. The chain's CDR3 is CASSRQGGYGYTF. CDR3 DNA: TGTGCCAGCAGCCGACAGGGCGGCTATGGCTACACCTTC.

The chain links TRBV19 to TRBJ1-2; no clear D gene. The CDR3 extends over 14 amino acids. Trimming left V 3 bases short and J 7 bases short, with 15 bases between. Germline V gives CDR1 LNHDA, CDR2 SQIVND (reference sequence). CDR3 in DNA: TGTGCCAGTAGTATTGGCGGCGGCGTCCCTGGCTACACCTTC. Its translation: CASSIGGGVPGYTF. The full variable domain, with the rest looked up from reference TRBV19 and TRBJ1-2, is DGGITQSPKYLFRKEGQNVTLSCEQNLNHDAMYWYRQDPGQGLRLIYYSQIVNDFQKGDIAEGYSVSREKKESFPLTVTSAQKNPTAFYLCASSIGGGVPGYTFGSGTRLTVV.

The chain combines TRBV7-6 with TRBJ2-1, with 9 positions matching TRBD2. Germline V CDR1 and CDR2: SGHVS, FNYEAQ. CDR3 size: 14 residues. Trimming took 8 bases from V and 7 from J; bases not matched to a gene: 9. DNA of the CDR3: TGTGCCAGCCGCCCAGCGGGAGGCCGGAATGAGCAGTTCTTC. Amino acid sequence: CASRPAGGRNEQFF.

V usage is TRBV15 and J usage is TRBJ1-5, with 10 bases matching TRBD1. V trimming: 0 bases; J trimming: 11 bases; junction bases outside the gene matches: 7. This CDR3 region has 15 residues. Germline lookup yields CDR1 LNHNV and CDR2 YYDKDF (reference sequence). CDR3 sequence reads: CATSRDTGTGAAQHF. The CDR3 DNA sequence: TGTGCCACCAGCAGAGATACCGGGACAGGGGCAGCCCAGCATTTT.

This rearrangement joins TRBV9 to TRBJ2-3; D unclear. CDR1 and CDR2 from the germline V gene are SGDLS and YYNGEE. The CDR3 consists of 15 residues. Trimming pared 4 bases from V and 6 bases from J, leaving 18 bases between. DNA of the CDR3: TGTGCCAGCAGCTCCAACAGTCCGGATCGCGATACGCAGTATTTT. This gives the protein CASSSNSPDRDTQYF.

This rearrangement joins TRBV7-3 to TRBJ1-1, with a tentative D call TRBD1 (5 bases). CDR3 size: 14 residues. The V gene's germline CDR1 is SGHTA and CDR2 FQGTGA. The V end was cut by 5 bases, the J end by 0 bases, with 10 bases between. CDR3 coding DNA: TGTGCCAGCAGCCCCGGGGGGATGAACACTGAAGCTTTCTTT. Translating gives CASSPGGMNTEAFF. The whole variable domain, filled in from reference TRBV7-3 and TRBJ1-1, reads GAGVSQTPSNKVTEKGKYVELRCDPISGHTALYWYRQSLGQGPEFLIYFQGTGAADDSGLPNDRFFAVRPEGSVSTLKIQRTERGDSAVYLCASSPGGMNTEAFFGQGTRLTVV.

The chain has TRBV5-1 and TRBJ1-6; D perhaps matches TRBD1 (6 bases). Germline loops: CDR1 SGHRS, CDR2 YFSETQ. The CDR3 runs 16 residues. Deletions cut 0 bases from V and 7 bases from J, with 14 bases between. CDR3 sequence reads: CASSLASRQGNSPLHF. CDR3 DNA sequence: TGCGCCAGCAGCTTGGCAAGTCGCCAGGGGAATTCACCCCTCCACTTT.

The chain uses TRBV4-1 and TRBJ1-6; 7 bases line up with TRBD1. Germline CDR1 reads MGHRA; CDR2 reads YSYEKL. V dropped 1 base and J dropped 7; count of bases not matched to a gene: 1. The CDR3 loop spans 14 amino acids. The CDR3: CASSQVGQNSPLHF. The CDR3 nucleotides read TGCGCCAGCAGCCAAGTGGGACAGAATTCACCCCTCCACTTT.

The chain employs TRBV11-2 and TRBJ1-1; the D gene is possibly TRBD1 (5 bases). From germline, CDR1 is SGHAT and CDR2 FQNNGV. The V end was cut by 0 bases, the J end by 2 bases, with 13 bases between. This CDR3 contains 16 residues. CDR3 DNA sequence: TGTGCCAGCAGCTTAGAGTTTGGGGCCAGAAACACTGAAGCTTTCTTT. Translation: CASSLEFGARNTEAFF.

The rearrangement joins TRBV9 to TRBJ2-1; weak D call: TRBD2 (6 bases). Germline values: CDR1 SGDLS, CDR2 YYNGEE. The CDR3 runs to 16 residues. Trimming removed 0 bases at V and 6 bases at J, with 16 bases between. In DNA, the CDR3 is TGTGCCAGCAGCGTAGCGATCCCCGGGACTCTCAATGAGCAGTTCTTC. Amino acids: CASSVAIPGTLNEQFF.